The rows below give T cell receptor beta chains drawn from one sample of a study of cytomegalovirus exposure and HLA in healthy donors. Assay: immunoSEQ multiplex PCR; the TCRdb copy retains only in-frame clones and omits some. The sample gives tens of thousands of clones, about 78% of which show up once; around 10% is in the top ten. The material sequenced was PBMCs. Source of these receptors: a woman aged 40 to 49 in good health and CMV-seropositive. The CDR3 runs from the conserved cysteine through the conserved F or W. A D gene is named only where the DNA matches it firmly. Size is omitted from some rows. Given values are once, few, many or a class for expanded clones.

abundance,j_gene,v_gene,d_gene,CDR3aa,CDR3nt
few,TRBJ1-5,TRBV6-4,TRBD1,CASSDSTGGNQPQHF,TGTGCCAGCAGTGACTCGACAGGGGGCAATCAGCCCCAGCATTTT
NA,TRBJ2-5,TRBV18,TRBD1,CASSPGQQETQYF,TGTGCCAGCTCACCGGGACAGCAAGAGACCCAGTACTTC
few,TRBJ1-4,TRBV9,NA,CASSARTTNEKLFF,TGTGCCAGCAGCGCCAGAACAACTAATGAAAAACTGTTTTTT
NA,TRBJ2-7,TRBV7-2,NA,CASSAREGSYEQYF,TGTGCCAGCAGTGCCAGGGAAGGGTCCTACGAGCAGTACTTC
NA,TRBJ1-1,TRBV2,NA,CASKAGSINTEAFF,TGTGCCAGCAAAGCGGGCAGTATAAACACTGAAGCTTTCTTT
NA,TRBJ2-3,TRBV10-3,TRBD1,CAISESRGRVDTQYF,TGTGCCATCAGTGAGTCTAGGGGGCGCGTAGATACGCAGTATTTT
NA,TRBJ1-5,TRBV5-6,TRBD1,CASSREGQGYQPQHF,TGTGCCAGCAGCCGGGAGGGACAGGGATATCAGCCCCAGCATTTT
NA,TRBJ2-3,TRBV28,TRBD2,CASSWTSGTDTQYF,TGTGCCAGCAGCTGGACTAGCGGGACAGATACGCAGTATTTT
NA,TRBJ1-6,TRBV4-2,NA,CASSQTPGSYNSPLHF,TGTGCCAGCAGCCAGACCCCAGGGTCCTATAATTCACCCCTCCACTTT
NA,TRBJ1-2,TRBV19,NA,CASSIYGDGYTF,TGTGCCAGTAGTATATACGGGGATGGCTACACCTTC
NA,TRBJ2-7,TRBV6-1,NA,CASSLTKPYEQYF,TGTGCCAGCAGTTTGACTAAACCCTACGAGCAGTACTTC
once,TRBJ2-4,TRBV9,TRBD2,CASSVMDGPGGNIQYF,TGTGCCAGCAGCGTAATGGACGGACCGGGAGGAAACATTCAGTACTTC
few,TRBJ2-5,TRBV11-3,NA,CASSLLAVGIRETQYF,TGTGCCAGCAGCTTATTAGCGGTGGGGATAAGGGAGACCCAGTACTTC
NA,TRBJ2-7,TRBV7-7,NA,CASSLGPGVYEQYF,TGTGCCAGCAGCTTAGGTCCAGGGGTCTACGAGCAGTACTTC
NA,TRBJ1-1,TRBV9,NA,CASSVVQNTEAFF,TGTGCCAGCAGCGTAGTCCAGAACACTGAAGCTTTCTTT
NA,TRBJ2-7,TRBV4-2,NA,CASSQGAQYEQYF,TGTGCCAGCAGCCAGGGGGCGCAGTACGAGCAGTACTTC
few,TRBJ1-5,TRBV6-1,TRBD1,CASSDDRGWQPQHF,TGTGCCAGCAGTGATGACAGGGGTTGGCAGCCCCAGCATTTT
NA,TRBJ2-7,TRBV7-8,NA,CASSFPPGSVSYEQYF,TGTGCCAGCAGCTTTCCTCCGGGGTCAGTATCATACGAGCAGTACTTC
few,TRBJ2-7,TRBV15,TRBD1,CATSRGGQGATEQYF,TGTGCCACCAGCAGGGGCGGACAGGGGGCGACCGAGCAGTACTTC
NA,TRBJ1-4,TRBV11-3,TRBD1,CASSSRGSDEKLFF,TGTGCCAGCAGCTCCAGGGGGTCCGATGAAAAACTGTTTTTT
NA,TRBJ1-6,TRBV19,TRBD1,CASRLDRVGDSPLHF,TGTGCCAGTAGGTTGGACAGGGTCGGTGATTCACCCCTCCACTTT